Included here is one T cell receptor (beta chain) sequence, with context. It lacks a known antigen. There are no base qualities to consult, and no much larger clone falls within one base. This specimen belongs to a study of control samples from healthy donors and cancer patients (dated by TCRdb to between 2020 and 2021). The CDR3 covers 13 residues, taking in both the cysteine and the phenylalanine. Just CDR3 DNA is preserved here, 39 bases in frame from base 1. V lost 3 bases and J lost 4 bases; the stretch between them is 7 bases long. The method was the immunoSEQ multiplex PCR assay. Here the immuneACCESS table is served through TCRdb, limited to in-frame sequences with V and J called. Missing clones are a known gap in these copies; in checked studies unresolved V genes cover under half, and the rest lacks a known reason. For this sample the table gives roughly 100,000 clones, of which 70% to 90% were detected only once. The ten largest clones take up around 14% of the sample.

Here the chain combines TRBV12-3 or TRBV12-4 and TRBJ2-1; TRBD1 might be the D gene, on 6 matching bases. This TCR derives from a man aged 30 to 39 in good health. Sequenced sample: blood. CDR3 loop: CASSFGTYNEQFF. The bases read TGTGCCAGCAGTTTTGGGACATACAATGAGCAGTTCTTC.